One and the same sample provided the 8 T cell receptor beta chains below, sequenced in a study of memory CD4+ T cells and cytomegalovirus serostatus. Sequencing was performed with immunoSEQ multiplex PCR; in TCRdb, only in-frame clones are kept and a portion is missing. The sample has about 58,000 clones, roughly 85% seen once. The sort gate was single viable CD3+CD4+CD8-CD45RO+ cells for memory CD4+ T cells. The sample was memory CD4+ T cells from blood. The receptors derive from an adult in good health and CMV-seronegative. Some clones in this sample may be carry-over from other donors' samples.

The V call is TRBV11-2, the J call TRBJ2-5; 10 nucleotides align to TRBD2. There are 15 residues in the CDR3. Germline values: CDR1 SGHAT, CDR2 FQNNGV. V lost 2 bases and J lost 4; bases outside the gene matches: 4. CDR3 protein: CASSLTRLAGETQYF. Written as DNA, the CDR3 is TGTGCCAGCAGCTTAACCCGACTAGCGGGAGAGACCCAGTACTTC.

CDR3 bases: TGTGCCAGCCATCCCCCAAGAGCGGGTCCGGGGTACGAGCAGTACTTC. Translation: CASHPPRAGPGYEQYF. This chain uses TRBV2 with TRBJ2-7; tentative D call: TRBD2 (6 bases). This CDR3 spans 16 amino acids. Germline V lookup: CDR1 SNHLY, CDR2 FYNNEI. The V gene lost 8 bases and the J gene lost 4 bases, with 24 bases spanning the gap.

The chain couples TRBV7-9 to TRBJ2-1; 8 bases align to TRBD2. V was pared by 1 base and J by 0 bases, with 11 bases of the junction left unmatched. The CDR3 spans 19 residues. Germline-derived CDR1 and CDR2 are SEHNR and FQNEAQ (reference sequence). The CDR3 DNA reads TGTGCCAGCAGCTTAGTCCCTAGCGGGCTTCAAGGCTCCTACAATGAGCAGTTCTTC. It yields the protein CASSLVPSGLQGSYNEQFF.

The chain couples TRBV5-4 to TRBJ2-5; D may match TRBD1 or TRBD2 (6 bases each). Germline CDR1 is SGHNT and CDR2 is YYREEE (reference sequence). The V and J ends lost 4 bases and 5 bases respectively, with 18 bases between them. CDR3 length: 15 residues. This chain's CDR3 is CASSPSSGAGETQYF. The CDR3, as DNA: TGTGCCAGCAGCCCCTCCTCAGGGGCGGGGGAGACCCAGTACTTC. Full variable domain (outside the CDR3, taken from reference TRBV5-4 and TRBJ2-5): ETGVTQSPTHLIKTRGQQVTLRCSSQSGHNTVSWYQQALGQGPQFIFQYYREEENGRGNFPPRFSGLQFPNYSSELNVNALELDDSALYLCASSPSSGAGETQYFGPGTRLLVL.

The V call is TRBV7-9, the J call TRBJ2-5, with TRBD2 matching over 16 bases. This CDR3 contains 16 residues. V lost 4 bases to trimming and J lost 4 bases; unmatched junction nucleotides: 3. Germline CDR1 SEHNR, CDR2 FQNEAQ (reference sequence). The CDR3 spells CASSSGTSGRGETQYF. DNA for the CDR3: TGTGCCAGCAGCTCCGGGACTAGCGGGAGGGGAGAGACCCAGTACTTC.

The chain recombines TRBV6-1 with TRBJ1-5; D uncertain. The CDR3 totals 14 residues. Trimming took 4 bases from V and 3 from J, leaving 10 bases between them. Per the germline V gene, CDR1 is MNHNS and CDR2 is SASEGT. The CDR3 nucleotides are TGTGCCAGCAGTGTGTGGCAGCTCAATCAGCCCCAGCATTTT. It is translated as CASSVWQLNQPQHF.

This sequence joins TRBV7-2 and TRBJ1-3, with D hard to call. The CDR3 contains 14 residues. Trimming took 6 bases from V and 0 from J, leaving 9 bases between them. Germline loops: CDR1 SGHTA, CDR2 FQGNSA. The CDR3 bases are TGTGCCAGCAGTCTAGGGTTCTCTGGAAACACCATATATTTT. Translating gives CASSLGFSGNTIYF.

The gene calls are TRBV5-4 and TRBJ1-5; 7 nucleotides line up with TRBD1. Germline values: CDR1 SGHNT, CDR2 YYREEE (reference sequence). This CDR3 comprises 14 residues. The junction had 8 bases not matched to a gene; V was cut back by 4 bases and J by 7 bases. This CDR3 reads CASSTGLTGQPQHF. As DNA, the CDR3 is TGTGCCAGCAGCACGGGCTTGACAGGGCAGCCCCAGCATTTT.